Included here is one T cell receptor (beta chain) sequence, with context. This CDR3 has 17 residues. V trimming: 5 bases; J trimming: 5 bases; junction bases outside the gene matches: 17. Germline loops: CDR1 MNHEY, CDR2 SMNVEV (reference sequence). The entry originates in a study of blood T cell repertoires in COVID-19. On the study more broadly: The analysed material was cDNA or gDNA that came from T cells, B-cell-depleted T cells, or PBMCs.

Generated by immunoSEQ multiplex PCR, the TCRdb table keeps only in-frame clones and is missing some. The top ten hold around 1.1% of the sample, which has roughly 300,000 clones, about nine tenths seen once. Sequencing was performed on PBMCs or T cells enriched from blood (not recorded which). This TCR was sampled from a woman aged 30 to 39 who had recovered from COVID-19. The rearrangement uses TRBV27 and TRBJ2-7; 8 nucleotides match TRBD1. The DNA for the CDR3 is TGTGCCAGCAGTGTATTCCCCTGGACAGGGAAGAGGGACGAGCAGTACTTC. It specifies CASSVFPWTGKRDEQYF.